Shown below are 15 T cell receptor beta chains from a single sample sequenced in a study of shared clonotypes between healthy human individuals. Assay used: immunoSEQ multiplex PCR; TCRdb lists only in-frame clones, some missing. The sample lists 2.3 million or so clones, just over 90% seen once, with 0.35% to 0.5% in the top ten. Sequencing was carried out using naive CD4+ T cells from PBMCs. Regarding subset: CD45RA+ positively selected. These receptors were collected from a man aged 18 to 29 in good health. Some clones in this sample may be carry-over from other donors' samples.

The table lists this clone with a count of one. The chain combines TRBV6-4 with TRBJ2-5; D is unresolved. V lost 3 bases to trimming and J lost 9 bases, with 20 bases between them. There are 15 residues in the CDR3. The V gene's germline CDR1 is MRHNA and CDR2 SNTAGT. CDR3 in amino acids: CASSDQVNHRKAQYF. CDR3 nucleotides: TGTGCCAGCAGTGATCAAGTGAATCACAGAAAGGCCCAGTACTTC.

The V and J genes are TRBV28 and TRBJ2-7, with 8 bases aligning to TRBD1. Germline-derived CDR1 and CDR2 are MDHEN and SYDVKM. CDR3 size: 16 residues. The junction had 12 bases not matched to a gene; V was cut back by 5 bases and J by 3 bases. CDR3 loop: CASSKRTGRIFYEQYF. The DNA for the CDR3 is TGTGCCAGCAGTAAGAGGACAGGGAGGATATTCTACGAGCAGTACTTC.

The CDR3 bases are TGTGCCAGCAGCCGCCAGGTCGGCGGGGAGCTGTTTTTT. This codes for CASSRQVGGELFF. The chain couples TRBV14 to TRBJ2-2; D gene uncertain. Germline V gene sequence: CDR1 SGHDN, CDR2 FVKESK. CDR3 size: 13 residues. V gave up 4 bases and J gave up 7 bases, with 10 bases separating them.

This rearrangement joins TRBV29-1 to TRBJ2-5, with D tentatively TRBD2 (5 bases). The ends were cut back, 6 bases at V and 4 bases at J, with 24 bases in the middle. Germline V gene lookup returns CDR1 SQVTM and CDR2 ANQGSEA. There are 16 residues in the CDR3. CDR3 coding DNA: TGCAGCGTCCACGAGTGGGAGCGAGGGTTGGGAGAGACCCAGTACTTC. Its translation is CSVHEWERGLGETQYF.

The genes are TRBV27 and TRBJ1-3; D call uncertain. This CDR3 contains 14 residues. Looked up from germline, CDR1 is MNHEY and CDR2 is SMNVEV (reference sequence). Trimming took off 2 bases at V and 4 bases at J, with 9 bases between the two ends. This CDR3 is CASSLERSGNTIYF. The CDR3 DNA reads TGTGCCAGCAGTTTAGAGCGGTCCGGAAACACCATATATTTT.

The chain has TRBV7-2 and TRBJ2-2; the D gene is possibly TRBD1 (5 bases). Germline lookup yields CDR1 SGHTA and CDR2 FQGNSA. The V gene lost 8 bases and the J gene lost 1 base, with 8 bases spanning the gap. This CDR3 comprises 13 residues. CDR3 protein: CASGTGNTGELFF. CDR3 nucleotides: TGTGCCAGCGGTACAGGGAACACCGGGGAGCTGTTTTTT.

The chain couples TRBV7-9 to TRBJ1-5, with D unclear. CDR3 size: 14 residues. The germline CDR1 and CDR2 sequences are SEHNR and FQNEAQ (reference sequence). Trimming shortened V by 5 bases and J by 4 bases, and 12 bases separated the two germline ends. Written as DNA, the CDR3 is TGTGCCAGCAGCCCAGACCGGTCGAATCAGCCCCAGCATTTT. Translation gives CASSPDRSNQPQHF.

For this clone: Different DNA sequences within this sample yield the same CDR3. V gene TRBV28 combines with J gene TRBJ1-5, with TRBD1 as a possible D gene (5 bases). Germline V gene data show CDR1 as MDHEN and CDR2 as SYDVKM. V shed 2 bases and J shed 0 bases, with 8 bases lying between them. The CDR3 runs to 15 residues. CDR3 bases: TGTGCCAGCAGTTTAGGGGGGAATAGCAATCAGCCCCAGCATTTT. It is translated as CASSLGGNSNQPQHF. Using reference TRBV28 and TRBJ1-5 for the parts outside the CDR3, the full variable domain is DVKVTQSSRYLVKRTGEKVFLECVQDMDHENMFWYRQDPGLGLRLIYFSYDVKMKEKGDIPEGYSVSREKKERFSLILESASTNQTSMYLCASSLGGNSNQPQHFGDGTRLSIL.

J is TRBJ2-1 and V is TRBV5-4; 10 positions agree with TRBD2. Trimming cost V 4 bases and J 6 bases; bases outside gene matches: 4. Germline assignment: CDR1 SGHNT and CDR2 YYREEE (reference sequence). The CDR3 has 14 residues. The CDR3 DNA is TGTGCCAGCAGCCCCCGGACTAGCGGCAATGAGCAGTTCTTC. It specifies CASSPRTSGNEQFF.

This clone has a single count. The junction departs from germline at one end; a sequencing error may be responsible. J is TRBJ2-1 and V is TRBV15; the D call may be TRBD1 or TRBD2 (5 bases each). The germline V gene encodes CDR1 LNHNV and CDR2 YYDKDF (reference sequence). The CDR3 consists of 15 residues. DNA of the CDR3: TGTGCCACCAAAGGGGAGCTAGCCTCCAACAATGAGCAGTTCTTC. Translating it yields CATKGELASNNEQFF. Full variable domain (outside the CDR3, taken from reference TRBV15 and TRBJ2-1): DAMVIQNPRYQVTQFGKPVTLSCSQTLNHNVMYWYQQKSSQAPKLLFHYYDKDFNNEADTPDNFQSRRPNTSFCFLDIRSPGLGDTAMYLCATKGELASNNEQFFGPGTRLTVL.

In this sample, this clone turned up a few times. The chain links TRBV7-3 to TRBJ1-5; D not certain. CDR1 SGHTA and CDR2 FQGTGA come from the germline V gene. The CDR3 extends over 14 amino acids. Trimming cost V 1 base and J 7 bases, with 11 bases left between them. Here the CDR3 reads CASSLNGVGQPQHF. In DNA, the CDR3 is TGTGCCAGCAGCTTAAACGGTGTAGGACAGCCCCAGCATTTT.

The genes are TRBV6-5 and TRBJ1-5; 8 bases align to TRBD1. V was clipped by 7 bases and J by 2 bases; unmatched bases: 1. This CDR3 contains 13 residues. Per germline, CDR1 MNHEY and CDR2 SVGAGI. CDR3 residues: CASMDRGNQPQHF. The CDR3 DNA reads as TGTGCCAGCATGGACAGGGGCAATCAGCCCCAGCATTTT.

The chain has TRBV12-5 and TRBJ2-1; D is possibly TRBD1 or TRBD2 (5 bases each). Germline lookup yields CDR1 LGHNT and CDR2 FRNRAP. The CDR3 covers 17 residues. V was clipped by 1 base and J by 0 bases, with 13 bases between them. Written as DNA, the CDR3 is TGTGCTAGTGGTTTGGGACGGACGGGGCGCTCCTACAATGAGCAGTTCTTC. This gives the protein CASGLGRTGRSYNEQFF.

V usage is TRBV18 and J usage is TRBJ1-1; 11 bases align to TRBD1. V lost 4 bases and J lost 5; bases outside the gene matches: 6. Germline values: CDR1 KGHSH, CDR2 LQKENI. This CDR3 is built from 15 residues. The CDR3 coding sequence is TGTGCCAGCTCACTGGGACAGGGGGTAATGACTGAAGCTTTCTTT. Translating gives CASSLGQGVMTEAFF.

The V gene is TRBV28, the J gene TRBJ2-3; D is possibly TRBD2 (7 bases). Trimming cost V 3 bases and J 2 bases, with 12 bases left between them. This CDR3 spans 15 amino acids. The V gene's germline CDR1 is MDHEN and CDR2 SYDVKM. CDR3 sequence (DNA): TGTGCCAGCAGTTTCTCAGCGGGACACACAGATACGCAGTATTTT. It specifies CASSFSAGHTDTQYF.